These T cell receptor beta chains were read from a single sample in a study of beta chain features in type 1 diabetes. Here immunoSEQ multiplex PCR was the method, and the copy in TCRdb shows in-frame clones only, minus some. The sample has under 130,000 clones; 28% are singletons. Sequencing was performed on central memory CD4+ T cells from blood. The receptor set was obtained from a woman aged 18-30 years with type 1 diabetes. The CDR3 runs from the conserved cysteine through the conserved F or W. A D gene is named only where the DNA matches it firmly. Only part of the rows carry a size: once, few, many, or a class if the clone is expanded.

abundance: .; v_gene: TRBV20-1; j_gene: TRBJ1-1; d_gene: .; CDR3nt: TGCAGTGCTCCAGAGAACACTGAAGCTTTCTTT; CDR3aa: CSAPENTEAFF
abundance: .; v_gene: TRBV30; j_gene: TRBJ1-5; d_gene: .; CDR3nt: TGTGCCTGGAGTGTGGGGGGGGCCCCCTTCAATCAGCCCCAGCATTTT; CDR3aa: CAWSVGGAPFNQPQHF
abundance: .; v_gene: TRBV6-5; j_gene: TRBJ1-5; d_gene: TRBD1; CDR3nt: TGTGCCAGCACCCTGGGACAGGGGGCGGGTCAGCCCCAGCATTTT; CDR3aa: CASTLGQGAGQPQHF
abundance: few; v_gene: TRBV11-1; j_gene: TRBJ2-1; d_gene: TRBD2; CDR3nt: TGTGCCAGCAGCCGACTAGCGGGAACCCTTCCCGATGAGCAGTTCTTC; CDR3aa: CASSRLAGTLPDEQFF
abundance: .; v_gene: TRBV18; j_gene: TRBJ2-5; d_gene: TRBD2; CDR3nt: TGTGCCAGCTCACCTAACGGGAGGGGAGAGACCCAGTACTTC; CDR3aa: CASSPNGRGETQYF
abundance: few; v_gene: TRBV30; j_gene: TRBJ1-5; d_gene: .; CDR3nt: TGTGCCTGGACCCGGGGCAATCAGCCCCAGCATTTT; CDR3aa: CAWTRGNQPQHF
abundance: .; v_gene: TRBV7-9; j_gene: TRBJ2-1; d_gene: .; CDR3nt: TGTGCCAGCAGCTTTCAGAGAGGGGTAGCGGTCTACAATGAGCAGTTCTTC; CDR3aa: CASSFQRGVAVYNEQFF
abundance: few; v_gene: TRBV30; j_gene: TRBJ1-4; d_gene: TRBD1; CDR3nt: TGTGCCTGGGGAACGCAGGGGGCGCAGAAACTGTTTTTT; CDR3aa: CAWGTQGAQKLFF
abundance: .; v_gene: TRBV12-5; j_gene: TRBJ2-2; d_gene: TRBD2; CDR3nt: TGTGCTAGTGGTCCCCGGGAGGGCGGGGCCGGGGAGCTGTTTTTT; CDR3aa: CASGPREGGAGELFF
abundance: .; v_gene: TRBV30; j_gene: TRBJ2-5; d_gene: TRBD1; CDR3nt: TGTGCCTGGAGTGTAATGAGGACAGGGGGGGAGACCCAGTACTTC; CDR3aa: CAWSVMRTGGETQYF